A single sample is the source of the 31 T cell receptor beta chains below, sequenced in a study of blood T cell repertoires in COVID-19. Only in-frame clones appear in the TCRdb table, and some are missing; sequencing was by immunoSEQ multiplex PCR. The sample consists of 85,000 to 110,000 clones, roughly 84% of them appearing once. What was sequenced was peripheral blood. The receptors come from a human donor in a cohort sampled during active or convalescent COVID-19.

This clone is a singleton in its sample. This rearrangement joins TRBV5-5 to TRBJ2-7; TRBD2 is a possible D gene (5 bases). The CDR3 totals 13 residues. From germline, CDR1 is SGHKS and CDR2 YYEKEE (reference sequence). Trimming cost V 4 bases and J 2 bases, with 10 bases left between them. The CDR3 nucleotides read TGTGCCAGCAGCCGCGTGAGGGCCTACGAGCAGTACTTC. Protein product: CASSRVRAYEQYF.

The rearrangement joins TRBV7-2 to TRBJ1-5; possible D gene TRBD1, 6 bases. This CDR3 is built from 14 residues. Germline V gene lookup returns CDR1 SGHTA and CDR2 FQGNSA. V was trimmed by 2 bases and J by 6 bases, leaving 11 bases between them. The CDR3 DNA is TGTGCCAGCAGCTTACAGGGAGGGGGTCAGCCCCAGCATTTT. Amino acid sequence: CASSLQGGGQPQHF.

J is TRBJ2-3 and V is TRBV2, with 14 bases fitting TRBD2. V shed 6 bases and J 2 bases; nucleotides not matched to a gene: 4. The length of the CDR3 is 16 residues. Germline values: CDR1 SNHLY, CDR2 FYNNEI. CDR3 bases: TGTGCCAGCAGGGGGACTAGCGGGGGACTCACAGATACGCAGTATTTT. Protein: CASRGTSGGLTDTQYF.

The V gene is TRBV3-1 (or the pseudogene TRBV3-2), the J gene TRBJ2-2, with a tentative D call TRBD1 (6 bases). The CDR3 covers 16 residues. Trimming shortened V by 4 bases and J by 3 bases, and 15 bases separated the two germline ends. Germline CDR1 is LGHDT and CDR2 is YNNKEL (reference sequence). Here the CDR3 DNA reads TGTGCCAGCAGCCGTTTCACAGGGTTGGACACCGGGGAGCTGTTTTTT. Translating gives CASSRFTGLDTGELFF.

This clone was observed once. The rearrangement links TRBV28 to TRBJ1-4, with TRBD1 matching 8 bases. The CDR3 spans 15 residues. Germline V gene data show CDR1 as MDHEN and CDR2 as SYDVKM. J lost 2 bases, V lost 6 bases, and 5 bases had no gene match. The CDR3 is CASRPDRGTNEKLFF. The CDR3 region has the DNA TGTGCCAGCAGGCCAGACAGGGGTACTAATGAAAAACTGTTTTTT.

V is TRBV6-6 and J is TRBJ1-2, with TRBD1 matching 8 bases. The CDR3 loop spans 12 amino acids. J was trimmed by 6 bases and V by 10 bases; bases with no gene match: 7. From germline, CDR1 is MNHNY and CDR2 SVGAGI (reference sequence). CDR3 in DNA: TGTGCCATAGGACAGGGTGTTGATGGCTACACCTTC. This encodes CAIGQGVDGYTF.

The chain recombines TRBV5-1 with TRBJ2-5; 7 bases line up with TRBD2. The CDR3 loop spans 16 amino acids. After removal of 4 bases from V and 2 bases from J, the junction contained 11 bases not matched to a gene. Germline CDR1 reads SGHRS; CDR2 reads YFSETQ. CDR3 residues: CASSKAGLPEQETQYF. Written as DNA, the CDR3 is TGCGCCAGCAGCAAAGCGGGACTACCCGAACAAGAGACCCAGTACTTC. The full variable domain, rest sourced from reference TRBV5-1 and TRBJ2-5, is KAGVTQTPRYLIKTRGQQVTLSCSPISGHRSVSWYQQTPGQGLQFLFEYFSETQRNKGNFPGRFSGRQFSNSRSEMNVSTLELGDSALYLCASSKAGLPEQETQYFGPGTRLLVL.

CDR3 loop: CATRSNTGRGYGYTF. DNA of the CDR3: TGTGCCACCAGAAGCAACACAGGGAGAGGATATGGCTACACCTTC. The V call is TRBV15, the J call TRBJ1-2; a weak D match, TRBD1 (6 bases). CDR1 and CDR2 (germline): LNHNV, YYDKDF (reference sequence). The CDR3 is made up of 15 amino acids. V lost 6 bases, J lost 5 bases, and 19 bases lay in between.

The chain is built from TRBV5-6 and TRBJ2-1; D gene uncertain. Germline V CDR1 and CDR2: SGHDT, YYEEEE. V was pared by 3 bases and J by 5 bases, with 6 bases between. This CDR3 is 12 amino acids long. CDR3 DNA: TGTGCCAGCAGCTCCCTAAACAATGAGCAGTTCTTC. This codes for CASSSLNNEQFF.

This rearrangement joins TRBV7-9 to TRBJ1-2; D is unclear. The CDR3 is made up of 15 amino acids. Looked up from germline, CDR1 is SEHNR and CDR2 is FQNEAQ (reference sequence). The V end lost 0 bases, the J end lost 4 bases, and 12 bases lay between the germline ends. The chain's CDR3 is CASSLAGISPYGYTF. The DNA of the CDR3 is TGTGCCAGCAGCTTAGCCGGGATCTCTCCCTATGGCTACACCTTC.

The V and J genes are TRBV27 and TRBJ1-2; D is ambiguous. The CDR3 has 13 amino acids. The germline gives CDR1 MNHEY, CDR2 SMNVEV (reference sequence). Trimming shortened V by 8 bases and J by 6 bases, and 16 bases separated the two germline ends. In DNA form, the CDR3 reads TGTGCCAGCGCGCGCAGGCCCCTCGATGGCTACACCTTC. Its translation: CASARRPLDGYTF.

The chain employs TRBV6-1 and TRBJ2-1; D possibly corresponds to TRBD1 (5 bases). The germline V and J ends were trimmed by 3 bases and 3 bases, with 12 bases remaining between them. CDR1 and CDR2 (germline): MNHNS, SASEGT. The CDR3 runs 15 residues. The CDR3 coding sequence is TGTGCCAGCAGTGAGCAGGGAACCAGCTACAATGAGCAGTTCTTC. Amino acid sequence: CASSEQGTSYNEQFF.

The J gene is TRBJ1-2, the V gene TRBV19, with a weak D call TRBD1 (6 bases). Trimming removed 9 bases at V and 2 bases at J, with 16 bases between. The germline V gene has CDR1 LNHDA and CDR2 SQIVND (reference sequence). This CDR3 contains 14 residues. CDR3 sequence: CASGRGGWNYGYTF. Written as DNA, the CDR3 is TGTGCCAGCGGGAGGGGGGGATGGAACTATGGCTACACCTTC.

This clone was recorded once. The chain is built from TRBV10-3 and TRBJ2-1, with D perhaps TRBD2 (5 bases). The germline V gene encodes CDR1 ENHRY and CDR2 SYGVKD. The ends were cut back, 0 bases at V and 15 bases at J, with 12 bases in the middle. The CDR3 runs 12 residues. In nucleotides, the CDR3 is TGTGCCATCAGTGAGTCGGGAGTAGGGTTGTTCTTC. Its protein is CAISESGVGLFF.

This rearrangement joins TRBV29-1 to TRBJ1-4, with D perhaps TRBD1 (5 bases). The CDR3 has 13 amino acids. V lost 4 bases to trimming and J lost 5 bases, with 11 bases between them. Germline V gene lookup returns CDR1 SQVTM and CDR2 ANQGSEA. CDR3 residues: CSVGVTANEKLFF. The CDR3 coding sequence is TGCAGCGTTGGCGTGACAGCGAATGAAAAACTGTTTTTT.

This clone occurred a few times. The J gene is TRBJ1-1, the V gene TRBV6-5; possible D gene TRBD1, 6 bases. The germline gives CDR1 MNHEY, CDR2 SVGAGI. The CDR3 has 15 residues. V lost 0 bases to trimming and J lost 5 bases, with 13 bases between them. The CDR3 sequence is CASSYSVDRGTEAFF. The CDR3, as DNA: TGTGCCAGCAGTTACTCAGTGGACAGAGGGACTGAAGCTTTCTTT.

The chain couples TRBV5-1 to TRBJ2-3, with D perhaps matching TRBD2 (5 bases). Trimming removed 4 bases from V and 2 bases from J, with 14 bases in between. Germline values: CDR1 SGHRS, CDR2 YFSETQ. CDR3 length: 15 residues. This chain's CDR3 is CASSNLDGVTDTQYF. CDR3 coding DNA: TGCGCCAGCAGCAACCTTGACGGGGTCACAGATACGCAGTATTTT.

CDR3 in DNA: TGTGCCAGCAGCTTTTTTTCCGGGACAGGGGAGGATACGCAGTATTTT. It yields the protein CASSFFSGTGEDTQYF. This chain joins TRBV7-9 and TRBJ2-3, with TRBD1 matching over 10 bases. Germline V gene lookup returns CDR1 SEHNR and CDR2 FQNEAQ (reference sequence). The trim removed 3 bases at V and 6 bases at J, leaving 9 bases unmatched. The CDR3 contains 16 residues.

The chain uses TRBV3-1 (or the pseudogene TRBV3-2) and TRBJ1-2, with a weak D call TRBD1 (5 bases). With 0 bases removed from V and 8 bases from J, the gap between germline ends came to 16 bases. CDR1 and CDR2 (germline): LGHDT, YNNKEL (reference sequence). The CDR3 covers 15 residues. The CDR3 DNA is TGTGCCAGCAGCCAAGATACCGTAAGGGGTCGGGGCTACACCTTC. Amino acids: CASSQDTVRGRGYTF.

The chain couples TRBV7-9 to TRBJ1-6, with 7 nucleotides matching TRBD1. The CDR3 contains 15 residues. The V segment lost 5 bases and the J segment 3 bases; nucleotides outside the gene matches: 4. The V gene's germline CDR1 is SEHNR and CDR2 FQNEAQ (reference sequence). In nucleotides, the CDR3 is TGTGCCAGCAGCACGGGACAGCTCTATAATTCACCCCTCCACTTT. Its protein product is CASSTGQLYNSPLHF.

The chain is built from TRBV5-1 and TRBJ1-1, with D possibly being TRBD1 (6 bases). CDR1 is SGHRS, CDR2 YFSETQ, per germline. The V end was cut by 2 bases, the J end by 4 bases, with 12 bases between. CDR3 length equals 14 residues. The CDR3 region has the DNA TGCGCCAGCAGCTTTCGGGACATGAGCACTGAAGCTTTCTTT. Amino acid sequence: CASSFRDMSTEAFF.

V usage is TRBV19 and J usage is TRBJ1-2; D is possibly TRBD1 (6 bases). Looked up from germline, CDR1 is LNHDA and CDR2 is SQIVND (reference sequence). The CDR3 is made up of 15 amino acids. Trimming left V 5 bases short and J 5 bases short, with 18 bases between. CDR3 sequence reads: CASSADLQGAYGYTF. The DNA for the CDR3 is TGTGCCAGTAGTGCCGACCTACAGGGTGCTTATGGCTACACCTTC.

This chain connects TRBV10-3 to TRBJ1-1; a weak D match, TRBD1 (5 bases). Deletions cut 6 bases from V and 4 bases from J, with 15 bases between. The CDR3 extends over 14 amino acids. Germline V CDR1 and CDR2: ENHRY, SYGVKD. CDR3 protein: CAIRSFGGGTEAFF. Written as DNA, the CDR3 is TGTGCCATCAGATCCTTCGGGGGGGGCACTGAAGCTTTCTTT.

This clone turned up a few times. This chain uses TRBV5-5 with TRBJ1-2; 8 positions match TRBD1. The CDR3 covers 15 residues. The V gene's germline CDR1 is SGHKS and CDR2 YYEKEE (reference sequence). V lost 1 base, J lost 0 bases, and 2 bases stayed unmatched. CDR3 residues: CASSLTGGANYGYTF. The DNA for the CDR3 is TGTGCCAGCAGCTTGACAGGGGGGGCTAACTATGGCTACACCTTC.

The chain joins TRBV3-1 (or the pseudogene TRBV3-2) to TRBJ2-3; no reliable D call. CDR1 is LGHDT, CDR2 YNNKEL, per germline (reference sequence). There are 12 residues in the CDR3. Trimming took off 3 bases at V and 6 bases at J, with 7 bases between the two ends. CDR3 loop: CASSHVLDTQYF. Written as DNA, the CDR3 is TGTGCCAGCAGCCACGTCCTCGATACGCAGTATTTT.

The chain uses TRBV5-1 and TRBJ1-1, with 7 nucleotides matching TRBD1. Germline V gene data show CDR1 as SGHRS and CDR2 as YFSETQ. V was pared by 5 bases and J by 4 bases, with 8 bases of the junction left unmatched. The CDR3 length is 14 residues. This CDR3 reads CASSSDRVSTEAFF. In DNA form, the CDR3 reads TGCGCCAGCAGTTCTGACAGGGTCAGCACTGAAGCTTTCTTT.

The chain links TRBV7-2 to TRBJ2-5; the match to TRBD2 covers 10 bases. The germline gives CDR1 SGHTA, CDR2 FQGNSA. V gave up 6 bases and J gave up 7 bases; unmatched junction bases: 8. This CDR3 is built from 14 residues. The CDR3 reads CASSSSGGGGTQYF. In DNA, the CDR3 is TGTGCCAGCAGTTCTAGCGGGGGAGGGGGGACCCAGTACTTC. Based on the CDR3 plus reference TRBV7-2 and TRBJ2-5, the full variable domain is GAGVSQSPSNKVTEKGKDVELRCDPISGHTALYWYRQSLGQGLEFLIYFQGNSAPDKSGLPSDRFSAERTGGSVSTLTIQRTQQEDSAVYLCASSSSGGGGTQYFGPGTRLLVL.

V usage is TRBV7-2 and J usage is TRBJ1-4; weak D call: TRBD1 (6 bases). CDR3 size: 18 residues. V was trimmed by 3 bases and J by 0 bases, leaving 17 bases between them. Germline-derived CDR1 and CDR2 are SGHTA and FQGNSA. The CDR3 coding sequence is TGTGCCAGCAGCTTCGGATTTATGGGGGCTGCAACTAATGAAAAACTGTTTTTT. Encoded protein: CASSFGFMGAATNEKLFF. Full variable domain (missing parts from reference TRBV7-2 and TRBJ1-4): GAGVSQSPSNKVTEKGKDVELRCDPISGHTALYWYRQSLGQGLEFLIYFQGNSAPDKSGLPSDRFSAERTGGSVSTLTIQRTQQEDSAVYLCASSFGFMGAATNEKLFFGSGTQLSVL.

CDR3 sequence reads: CASKSQLMNTEAFF. In DNA form, the CDR3 reads TGTGCCAGCAAGTCACAGTTAATGAACACTGAAGCTTTCTTT. The genes are TRBV7-8 and TRBJ1-1; D not certain. The CDR3 contains 14 residues. V gave up 7 bases and J gave up 0 bases, with 12 bases separating them. CDR1 SGHVS and CDR2 FQNEAQ come from the germline V gene.

The gene calls are TRBV7-2 and TRBJ2-7; 7 bases agree with TRBD1. Germline values: CDR1 SGHTA, CDR2 FQGNSA. V shed 5 bases and J 4 bases; nucleotides not matched to a gene: 11. This CDR3 has 15 amino acids. DNA for the CDR3: TGTGCCAGCAGCGCCCGACAGGGATTTCTATACGAGCAGTACTTC. This sequence encodes CASSARQGFLYEQYF.

The chain combines TRBV5-4 with TRBJ2-1; 8 nucleotides line up with TRBD2. This CDR3 region has 13 residues. V dropped 4 bases and J dropped 7; count of bases not matched to a gene: 4. The germline CDR1 and CDR2 sequences are SGHNT and YYREEE (reference sequence). CDR3 coding DNA: TGTGCCAGCAGCACTAGCGGAGGAAATGAGCAGTTCTTC. It encodes CASSTSGGNEQFF.